The rows below give T cell receptor beta chains drawn from one sample of a study of cytomegalovirus exposure and HLA in healthy donors. The table came from immunoSEQ multiplex PCR; TCRdb's copy has only in-frame clones and leaves some out. The sample has 95,000 to 150,000 clones; approximately 66% are singletons. Specimen: PBMCs. These TCRs come from a woman in her 40s in good health and CMV-seropositive. Each CDR3 is given with its conserved first and last residue. Fields, in order: J gene, V gene, D gene, CDR3 protein. D genes are given only for firm matches.

j_gene: TRBJ1-1
v_gene: TRBV30
d_gene: NA
CDR3aa: CAWSETAQAFF

j_gene: TRBJ1-2
v_gene: TRBV4-1
d_gene: TRBD1
CDR3aa: CASSPTGQDYGYTF

j_gene: TRBJ2-7
v_gene: TRBV7-9
d_gene: TRBD2
CDR3aa: CASSLGTSGFGGGEQYF

j_gene: TRBJ2-7
v_gene: TRBV18
d_gene: NA
CDR3aa: CASSSFDRLGYEQYF

j_gene: TRBJ2-1
v_gene: TRBV6-5
d_gene: TRBD2
CDR3aa: CASSISGRTYNEQFF

j_gene: TRBJ2-2
v_gene: TRBV7-7
d_gene: NA
CDR3aa: CASSLSTGTGELFF

j_gene: TRBJ2-7
v_gene: TRBV30
d_gene: NA
CDR3aa: CAWIRQYEQYF

j_gene: TRBJ1-1
v_gene: TRBV10-3
d_gene: TRBD1
CDR3aa: CAISPTGGRGYTEAFF

j_gene: TRBJ1-1
v_gene: TRBV10-2
d_gene: TRBD1
CDR3aa: CAGGQGDREAFF

j_gene: TRBJ2-2
v_gene: TRBV7-2
d_gene: NA
CDR3aa: CASSLVSNGELFF

j_gene: TRBJ2-7
v_gene: TRBV19
d_gene: NA
CDR3aa: CASSIDQTTYEQYF

j_gene: TRBJ2-7
v_gene: TRBV6-1
d_gene: TRBD1
CDR3aa: CASSGWGQGSTYEQYF

j_gene: TRBJ1-2
v_gene: TRBV13
d_gene: TRBD1
CDR3aa: CASSYTGTGGSGGYTF

j_gene: TRBJ2-7
v_gene: TRBV6-5
d_gene: TRBD1
CDR3aa: CASSTSGTDLYEQYF

j_gene: TRBJ1-2
v_gene: TRBV6-1
d_gene: TRBD1
CDR3aa: CASSEDGGTGGEIYTF

j_gene: TRBJ2-7
v_gene: TRBV6-1
d_gene: TRBD2
CDR3aa: CASIRLAGTYEQYF

j_gene: TRBJ2-7
v_gene: TRBV5-1
d_gene: NA
CDR3aa: CASSPEGLRGSYEQYF

j_gene: TRBJ1-2
v_gene: TRBV7-9
d_gene: TRBD1
CDR3aa: CASSPGQGLGYGYTF

j_gene: TRBJ1-2
v_gene: TRBV11-3
d_gene: NA
CDR3aa: CASSRNRDGYTF

j_gene: TRBJ2-7
v_gene: TRBV27
d_gene: TRBD1
CDR3aa: CASSLGTGYEQYF

j_gene: TRBJ1-5
v_gene: TRBV28
d_gene: TRBD1
CDR3aa: CASGLDRGIQPQHF

j_gene: TRBJ2-3
v_gene: TRBV5-1
d_gene: TRBD2
CDR3aa: CASSVGLAGADTQYF

j_gene: TRBJ1-2
v_gene: TRBV5-1
d_gene: TRBD1
CDR3aa: CASSRRQGLDYGYTF

j_gene: TRBJ2-6
v_gene: TRBV6-6
d_gene: NA
CDR3aa: CASKQGSGANVLTF

j_gene: TRBJ1-1
v_gene: TRBV29-1
d_gene: NA
CDR3aa: CSGTGDGNTEAFF

j_gene: TRBJ1-2
v_gene: TRBV6-5
d_gene: NA
CDR3aa: CASSSPGGNYGYTF

j_gene: TRBJ2-3
v_gene: TRBV5-1
d_gene: TRBD2
CDR3aa: CASSPDSGAGTDTQYF

j_gene: TRBJ1-2
v_gene: TRBV5-6
d_gene: NA
CDR3aa: CASSLEETEYGYTF

j_gene: TRBJ2-7
v_gene: TRBV7-6
d_gene: NA
CDR3aa: CASKQQGGEQYF

j_gene: TRBJ1-2
v_gene: TRBV7-4
d_gene: NA
CDR3aa: CASSFPQGGYGYTF

j_gene: TRBJ2-7
v_gene: TRBV19
d_gene: TRBD1
CDR3aa: CASSMGQGGPYEQYF

j_gene: TRBJ1-2
v_gene: TRBV5-1
d_gene: NA
CDR3aa: CASSLALSIGYTF

j_gene: TRBJ1-2
v_gene: TRBV29-1
d_gene: TRBD1
CDR3aa: CSVRGGGQGAVGYTF

j_gene: TRBJ2-2
v_gene: TRBV5-1
d_gene: TRBD1
CDR3aa: CASSLLPQGVNTGELFF

j_gene: TRBJ2-1
v_gene: TRBV5-1
d_gene: TRBD1
CDR3aa: CASSSTGGNYNEQFF

j_gene: TRBJ1-6
v_gene: TRBV19
d_gene: TRBD1
CDR3aa: CASSPGQAKYDPPPLHF

j_gene: TRBJ2-7
v_gene: TRBV28
d_gene: TRBD1
CDR3aa: CASSPPRGQGAYEQYF

j_gene: TRBJ2-7
v_gene: TRBV2
d_gene: TRBD2
CDR3aa: CASLEIPSGSEYF

j_gene: TRBJ1-1
v_gene: TRBV19
d_gene: NA
CDR3aa: CASSTGTEAFF

j_gene: TRBJ2-7
v_gene: TRBV10-2
d_gene: TRBD2
CDR3aa: CASSVSGKNYEQYF

j_gene: TRBJ2-2
v_gene: TRBV10-1
d_gene: TRBD2
CDR3aa: CASSEVAGDTGELFF

j_gene: TRBJ2-1
v_gene: TRBV10-2
d_gene: TRBD2
CDR3aa: CASSEGLAGGNEQFF